This T cell receptor (beta chain) originates from a study of cytomegalovirus exposure and HLA in healthy donors. A multiplex PCR was run with 60 Vbeta primers and 13 Jbeta primers. Clones were read by immunoSEQ multiplex PCR, and TCRdb kept only the in-frame ones, dropping some. The sample carries some 200,000 clones, 65% to 85% recorded once. Trimming removed 0 bases at V and 7 bases at J, with 16 bases between. The length of the CDR3 is 15 residues. The V gene's germline CDR1 is LNHNV and CDR2 YYDKDF (reference sequence). The chain joins TRBV15 to TRBJ2-7, with D possibly matching TRBD2 (6 bases). The receptor comes from a woman aged 25 to 39 in good health and CMV-seronegative. The material sequenced was PBMCs. In nucleotides, the CDR3 is TGTGCCACCAGCAGAGAGCGGCTAGCGAGAACGGAGCAGTACTTC. Translated, it gives CATSRERLARTEQYF.